This T cell receptor (beta chain) originates from a study of cytomegalovirus exposure and HLA in healthy donors. Germline CDR1 is MNHEY and CDR2 is SVGAGI. The CDR3 length is 14 residues. The primer mix had 60 Vbeta and 13 Jbeta primers. Sequencing was performed with immunoSEQ multiplex PCR; in TCRdb, only in-frame clones are kept and a portion is missing. The sample records fewer than 200,000 clones, 77% being singletons. This clone was counted a single time. The junction shows a germline mismatch at one end, possibly a read error. The sample carries other DNA sequences with the same CDR3. This chain joins TRBV6-5 and TRBJ2-7; 11 nucleotides match TRBD2. The sample taken for sequencing was PBMCs. This receptor was taken from a male donor in good health and CMV-seropositive. Here the CDR3 DNA reads TGTGCCAGCAGTTACCTAGCGGGGGGATATGAGCAGTACTTT. Its translation: CASSYLAGGYEQYF.